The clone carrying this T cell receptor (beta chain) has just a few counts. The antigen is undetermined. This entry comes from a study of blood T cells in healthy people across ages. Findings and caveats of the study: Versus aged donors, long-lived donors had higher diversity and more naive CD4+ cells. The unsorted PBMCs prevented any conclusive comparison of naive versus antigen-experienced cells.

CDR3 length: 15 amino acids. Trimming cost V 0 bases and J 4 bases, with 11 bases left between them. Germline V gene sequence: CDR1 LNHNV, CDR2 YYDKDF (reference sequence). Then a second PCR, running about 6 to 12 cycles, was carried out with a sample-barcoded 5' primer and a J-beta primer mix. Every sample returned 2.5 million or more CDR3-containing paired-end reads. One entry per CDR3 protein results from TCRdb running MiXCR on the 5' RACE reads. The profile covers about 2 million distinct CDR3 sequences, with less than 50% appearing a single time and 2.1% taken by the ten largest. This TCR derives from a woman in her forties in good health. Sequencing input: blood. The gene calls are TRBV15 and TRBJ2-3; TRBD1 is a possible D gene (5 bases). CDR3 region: CATSRDLGAPDTQYF. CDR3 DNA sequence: TGTGCCACCAGCAGAGATCTAGGGGCCCCAGATACGCAGTATTTT.